What follows are 15 T cell receptor beta chains derived from one specimen sequenced in a study of CD8 T cells in Susac syndrome. An input of roughly 0.5 to 1 ug of RNA was subjected to reverse transcription using random hexamers. TCRdb fed the immunoSEQ multiplex PCR reads into MiXCR, producing one record per CDR3 protein. The profile covers around 140,000 distinct CDR3 sequences, with roughly 76% appearing a single time and roughly 0.5% taken by the ten largest. The sequenced sample consisted of CD8+ T cells from PBMCs. These receptors all stem from a human donor with multiple sclerosis.

The genes are TRBV19 and TRBJ2-1, with 14 bases aligning to TRBD2. Germline CDR1 is LNHDA and CDR2 is SQIVND (reference sequence). The CDR3 sequence is 16 residues long. J gave up 8 bases and V 4 bases, and 7 bases lay outside the gene matches. The CDR3 sequence is CASSTTSGRAGDEQFF. CDR3 nucleotides: TGTGCCAGTAGTACGACTAGCGGGAGGGCCGGCGATGAGCAGTTCTTC.

The chain recombines TRBV7-9 with TRBJ2-1, with TRBD2 as a possible D gene (7 bases). V lost 3 bases and J lost 1, with 19 bases in between. The CDR3 length is 18 residues. CDR1 SEHNR and CDR2 FQNEAQ come from the germline V gene (reference sequence). In DNA form, the CDR3 reads TGTGCCAGCAGCTTCGCTGGTGTGCGGGGGCAATCCTACAATGAGCAGTTCTTC. Translating it yields CASSFAGVRGQSYNEQFF.

CDR3 bases: TGTGCCAGCAGCTTAGAGGGACAGGGGGCAGATACGCAGTATTTT. Translated, it gives CASSLEGQGADTQYF. The V and J genes are TRBV7-9 and TRBJ2-3; the match to TRBD1 covers 11 bases. With 1 base clipped from V and 4 bases from J, the junction kept 1 base outside the gene matches. CDR3 size: 15 residues. Germline loops: CDR1 SEHNR, CDR2 FQNEAQ (reference sequence).

This rearrangement joins TRBV7-9 to TRBJ2-2; D gene uncertain. Between the trimmed V and J ends, which lost 6 bases and 4 bases, there was a span of 6 bases. CDR1 and CDR2 (germline): SEHNR, FQNEAQ (reference sequence). The CDR3 is 12 residues long. The DNA of the CDR3 is TGTGCCAGCAGTACCCTCACCGGGGAGCTGTTTTTT. Translated: CASSTLTGELFF.

J is TRBJ2-7 and V is TRBV3-1; possibly TRBD1 for D (7 bases). The CDR3 covers 17 residues. Per the germline V gene, CDR1 is LGHDT and CDR2 is YNNKEL (reference sequence). V dropped 0 bases and J dropped 4 bases, with 19 bases sitting between them. The CDR3 DNA sequence: TGTGCCAGCAGCCAAGAAGGGGGGCAGGGGGGACCTTACGAGCAGTACGTC. It specifies CASSQEGGQGGPYEQYV.

The CDR3 DNA reads as TGCGCCAGCAGCCAAGCCCCGGGGGGGGAGCAGTACGTC. It yields the protein CASSQAPGGEQYV. The chain recombines TRBV4-1 with TRBJ2-7; TRBD2 aligns across 8 bases. V lost 1 base and J lost 7; bases outside the gene matches: 3. Looked up from germline, CDR1 is MGHRA and CDR2 is YSYEKL. This CDR3 spans 13 amino acids.

The chain has TRBV5-1 and TRBJ2-7, with D possibly matching TRBD2 (6 bases). CDR1 is SGHRS, CDR2 YFSETQ, per germline. The CDR3 consists of 13 residues. V was pared by 0 bases and J by 5 bases, with 9 bases between. The CDR3 region is CASSLGRGNEQYV. The CDR3 nucleotides are TGCGCCAGCAGCTTGGGACGGGGGAACGAGCAGTACGTC.

The chain is built from TRBV7-9 and TRBJ2-7, with TRBD2 matching over 10 bases. Trimming at V came to 7 bases and at J to 2 bases, leaving 11 bases not matched to a gene. Germline loops: CDR1 SEHNR, CDR2 FQNEAQ (reference sequence). This CDR3 spans 16 amino acids. The CDR3 loop is CASTPLLSGGAYEQYF. The DNA for the CDR3 is TGTGCCAGCACGCCCCTCCTAAGCGGGGGGGCCTACGAGCAGTACTTC. The full variable domain, its missing parts supplied by reference TRBV7-9 and TRBJ2-7, is DTGVSQNPRHKITKRGQNVTFRCDPISEHNRLYWYRQTLGQGPEFLTYFQNEAQLEKSRLLSDRFSAERPKGSFSTLEIQRTEQGDSAMYLCASTPLLSGGAYEQYFGPGTRLTVT.

This rearrangement joins TRBV7-9 to TRBJ2-3; 7 bases line up with TRBD1. Germline CDR1 is SEHNR and CDR2 is FQNEAQ (reference sequence). The CDR3 is made up of 16 amino acids. After removal of 2 bases from V and 2 bases from J, the junction contained 7 bases not matched to a gene. The CDR3 sequence is CASSLPWDSHTDTQYF. The CDR3 DNA reads TGTGCCAGCAGCTTACCGTGGGACAGTCACACAGATACGCAGTATTTT.

This clonotype was found a few times. This chain connects TRBV7-9 to TRBJ2-3; perhaps TRBD1 as D (6 bases). The V end was cut by 2 bases, the J end by 0 bases, with 12 bases between. Germline values: CDR1 SEHNR, CDR2 FQNEAQ (reference sequence). CDR3 length: 16 amino acids. The CDR3 sequence: CASSLPPGQSTDTQYF. Written as DNA, the CDR3 is TGTGCCAGCAGCTTACCGCCGGGACAAAGCACAGATACGCAGTATTTT.

V and J are TRBV2 and TRBJ1-1; D may be TRBD1 (6 bases). The germline V and J ends were trimmed by 3 bases and 1 base, with 21 bases remaining between them. Germline CDR1 SNHLY, CDR2 FYNNEI. The CDR3 totals 18 residues. CDR3 in DNA: TGTGCCAGCAGTGACCCACTGACAGGAGGTTTAAGGAACACTGAAGCTTTCTTT. The encoded protein is CASSDPLTGGLRNTEAFF.

The chain links TRBV20-1 to TRBJ1-6, with no clear D. V was clipped by 6 bases and J by 6 bases, with 12 bases between them. Looked up from germline, CDR1 is DFQATT and CDR2 is SNEGSKA (reference sequence). This CDR3 spans 13 amino acids. CDR3 sequence reads: CSAQVVLNSPLHF. The CDR3 nucleotides read TGCAGTGCCCAGGTAGTGCTTAATTCACCCCTCCACTTT.

This chain joins TRBV30 and TRBJ1-1; weak D call: TRBD1 (6 bases). V lost 4 bases, J lost 1 base, and 13 bases lay in between. Germline values: CDR1 GTSNPN, CDR2 SVGIG (reference sequence). This CDR3 spans 14 amino acids. This CDR3 reads CAWTFGGGNTEAFF. The CDR3 region has the DNA TGTGCCTGGACTTTCGGAGGGGGGAACACTGAAGCTTTCTTT. The full variable domain, rest sourced from reference TRBV30 and TRBJ1-1, is SQTIHQWPATLVQPVGSPLSLECTVEGTSNPNLYWYRQAAGRGLQLLFYSVGIGQISSEVPQNLSASRPQDRQFILSSKKLLLSDSGFYLCAWTFGGGNTEAFFGQGTRLTVV.

This clonotype has just one count. The gene calls are TRBV18 and TRBJ1-2; unclear D gene. The CDR3 length is 18 residues. The germline V gene has CDR1 KGHSH and CDR2 LQKENI. V was clipped by 3 bases and J by 0 bases, with 20 bases between them. CDR3 sequence: CASSPATGSPWANYGYTF. The CDR3 DNA sequence: TGTGCCAGCTCACCCGCGACCGGATCCCCGTGGGCTAACTATGGCTACACCTTC.

The rearrangement links TRBV6-2 or TRBV6-3 to TRBJ2-1; D not certain. The CDR3 consists of 14 residues. Germline V CDR1 and CDR2: MNHEY, SVGEGT. Trimming took off 4 bases at V and 2 bases at J, with 9 bases between the two ends. CDR3 DNA sequence: TGTGCCAGCAGTTGGGCAGTGACCTACAATGAGCAGTTCTTC. This gives the protein CASSWAVTYNEQFF.